These 26 T cell receptor delta chains came from one sample sequenced in a study of Vδ1+ human thymocytes. What these receptors recognize is not known. Sequences come from RNA converted to cDNA by reverse transcription. Pooled V-gene forward primers with one constant-region reverse primer generated the CDR3 amplicons by multiplex PCR. TCRdb reprocessed the multiplex PCR reads using CATT. Among about 25,000 delta-chain clones, 7.4% were seen once, and the ten largest hold roughly 0.99%. Study-level points and caveats: Thymic TRG and TRD repertoires appeared highly polyclonal.

Material: Vdelta1+ gamma-delta thymocytes from the thymus. Subset here: FACS-sorted CD3+ TCRalphabeta- TCRVdelta1+ TCRVdelta2- thymocytes. These receptors all come from a girl under two years old who had congenital heart surgery.

This clone was counted only a few times. The J gene is TRDJ1, the V gene TRDV1; no clear D. The length of the CDR3 is 15 residues. In germline, CDR1 is TSWWSYY, CDR2 QGS. Trimming shortened V by 7 bases and J by 0 bases, and 15 bases separated the two germline ends. The CDR3 sequence is CALAPESTYTDKLIF. CDR3 DNA: TGTGCTCTTGCCCCCGAATCCACCTACACCGATAAACTCATCTTT.

This clone was observed a few times. The chain employs TRDV1 and TRDJ1, with 13 bases aligning to TRDD3. V shed 4 bases and J 3 bases; nucleotides not matched to a gene: 20. Germline assignment: CDR1 TSWWSYY and CDR2 QGS. CDR3 size: 21 residues. Here the CDR3 reads CALGGLTRVHTGGYGSDKLIF. As DNA, the CDR3 is TGTGCTCTTGGGGGATTAACTAGGGTCCATACTGGGGGATACGGGTCCGATAAACTCATCTTT.

The chain couples TRDV1 to TRDJ1; TRDD3 matches at 11 bases. This CDR3 is built from 17 residues. Germline values: CDR1 TSWWSYY, CDR2 QGS. With 0 bases clipped from V and 5 bases from J, the junction kept 8 bases outside the gene matches. The CDR3 sequence is CALGELFPLGDRDKLIF. As DNA, the CDR3 is TGTGCTCTTGGGGAACTTTTTCCACTGGGGGATAGAGATAAACTCATCTTT.

The chain links TRDV1 to TRDJ1, with 9 nucleotides matching TRDD3. The junction had 21 bases not matched to a gene; V was cut back by 1 base and J by 0 bases. The CDR3 is 22 amino acids. CDR1 is TSWWSYY and CDR2 is QGS in the germline V gene. The CDR3 loop is CALGEHRPSDFLLGDYTDKLIF. For the CDR3, the DNA is TGTGCTCTTGGGGAACACCGCCCTTCGGATTTCCTACTGGGGGACTACACCGATAAACTCATCTTT.

The rearrangement links TRDV1 to TRDJ1; D is unresolved. Trimming stripped 1 base from V and 0 bases from J, with 15 bases between. The CDR3 is 17 residues long. CDR1 is TSWWSYY, CDR2 QGS, per germline. For the CDR3, the DNA is TGTGCTCTTGGGGAACGGGACCCCCGGGCGTACACCGATAAACTCATCTTT. Translation: CALGERDPRAYTDKLIF.

V gene TRDV1 combines with J gene TRDJ1; TRDD3 matches at 11 bases. Germline loops: CDR1 TSWWSYY, CDR2 QGS. V shed 5 bases, J shed 7 bases, and the junction held 18 bases outside the gene matches. This CDR3 comprises 18 residues. The DNA of the CDR3 is TGTGCTCTTGGGTGCTACGAGTCAAACTGGGGGATAGGCAGTAAACTCATCTTT. Translated: CALGCYESNWGIGSKLIF.

This clone was counted between two and nine times. V and J are TRDV1 and TRDJ1; D perhaps matches TRDD3 (5 bases). Germline V gene sequence: CDR1 TSWWSYY, CDR2 QGS. Trimming took 8 bases from V and 4 from J, leaving 23 bases between them. This CDR3 spans 16 amino acids. CDR3 in DNA: TGTGCTCTTAAATGGGGACCCCTAAATGTGAGCGATAAACTCATCTTT. This gives the protein CALKWGPLNVSDKLIF.

This clone was observed a handful of times. The rearrangement uses TRDV1 and TRDJ1; D unresolved. The germline V gene encodes CDR1 TSWWSYY and CDR2 QGS. Trimming removed 0 bases from V and 3 bases from J, with 2 bases in between. The CDR3 is 12 residues long. The CDR3 nucleotides read TGTGCTCTTGGGGAACTGGCCGATAAACTCATCTTT. Residues: CALGELADKLIF.

The chain is built from TRDV1 and TRDJ1; weak D call: TRDD3 (5 bases). V was trimmed by 5 bases and J by 0 bases, leaving 25 bases between them. CDR1 and CDR2 from the germline V gene are TSWWSYY and QGS. The CDR3 contains 19 residues. CDR3 coding DNA: TGTGCTCTTGGGAAGGGATCCCCCACCCCTAAGAAGTACACCGATAAACTCATCTTT. Protein sequence: CALGKGSPTPKKYTDKLIF.

This clone was recorded a few times. J is TRDJ1 and V is TRDV1; TRDD3 matches at 10 bases. Germline V gene data show CDR1 as TSWWSYY and CDR2 as QGS. V was pared by 0 bases and J by 0 bases, with 10 bases of the junction left unmatched. The length of the CDR3 is 19 residues. Here the CDR3 DNA reads TGTGCTCTTGGGGAACTATTTCCTACTGGGGGATGGTACACCGATAAACTCATCTTT. This encodes CALGELFPTGGWYTDKLIF.

This clone has a handful of counts. The chain carries TRDV1 and TRDJ1; D is possibly TRDD3 (6 bases). There are 16 residues in the CDR3. Germline V lookup: CDR1 TSWWSYY, CDR2 QGS. Deletions cut 4 bases from V and 3 bases from J, with 18 bases between. The CDR3 loop reads CALGAILGTRPDKLIF. The CDR3 DNA reads TGTGCTCTTGGGGCCATCCTGGGGACTCGTCCCGATAAACTCATCTTT.

With respect to this clone: The same CDR3 arises from other DNA sequences in this sample as well. This chain connects TRDV1 to TRDJ1; TRDD3 matches 13 bases. V gave up 1 base and J gave up 1 base; unmatched junction bases: 24. The germline gives CDR1 TSWWSYY, CDR2 QGS. The CDR3 is 24 residues long. The CDR3: CALGEPYLPIRLTGGYGATDKLIF. CDR3 bases: TGTGCTCTTGGGGAACCGTATCTTCCTATCCGCCTTACTGGGGGATACGGAGCCACCGATAAACTCATCTTT.

A word on this clone: At one end, the junction sequence differs from germline, possibly due to a read error. The same CDR3 also results from other DNA sequences found in this sample. The chain is built from TRDV2 and TRDJ1; 7 nucleotides agree with TRDD3. Per the germline V gene, CDR1 is GEAIGNYY and CDR2 is EKD. The CDR3 length is 18 residues. CDR3 amino acids: CACDTEFIWGSDTDKLIF. CDR3 DNA: TGTGCCTGTGACACCGAATTTATCTGGGGGTCAGACACCGATAAGCTCATCTTT.

In this sample, this clone turned up once. The V and J genes are TRDV1 and TRDJ1; 7 bases map to TRDD3. TCRdb lists no J gene, so it was determined here by aligning the DNA to germline. CDR3 size: 17 residues. V dropped 3 bases and J dropped 2; count of bases not matched to a gene: 12. CDR1 and CDR2 (germline): TSWWSYY, QGS. CDR3 sequence reads: CALGDAVTGDETDKLIF. In DNA form, the CDR3 reads TGTGCTCTTGGGGACGCCGTGACTGGGGATGAAACCGATAAACTCATCTTT.

This clone was seen only a few times. The rearrangement links TRDV1 to TRDJ1; D gene unclear. Between the trimmed V and J ends, which lost 7 bases and 1 base, there was a span of 16 bases. CDR3 length equals 15 residues. Germline V gives CDR1 TSWWSYY, CDR2 QGS. The CDR3 is CALAERGPPTDKLIF. As DNA, the CDR3 is TGTGCTCTTGCCGAAAGGGGCCCTCCCACCGATAAACTCATCTTT.

V and J are TRDV1 and TRDJ1; the match to TRDD3 covers 7 bases. J lost 11 bases, V lost 0 bases, and 15 bases had no gene match. From germline, CDR1 is TSWWSYY and CDR2 QGS. The CDR3 loop spans 16 amino acids. The CDR3 sequence: CALGELAKDTLEGLIF. The CDR3 DNA is TGTGCTCTTGGGGAACTCGCAAAGGATACGCTGGAGGGTCTCATCTTT.

Only a few counts were recorded for this clone. V and J are TRDV3 and TRDJ1; D gene ambiguous. Deletions cut 0 bases from V and 5 bases from J, with 28 bases between. CDR1 and CDR2 (germline): TVYSNPD, GDNSRS (reference sequence). The CDR3 length is 18 residues. In DNA, the CDR3 is TGTGCCTTTAGTGTCCCCGCTGGAGGGGTCCCCCCGCAGGATAAACTCATCTTT. Protein: CAFSVPAGGVPPQDKLIF.

This clone has only a few counts. The chain has TRDV1 and TRDJ1; D is perhaps TRDD3 (5 bases). Trimming shortened V by 2 bases and J by 10 bases, and 23 bases separated the two germline ends. Germline-derived CDR1 and CDR2 are TSWWSYY and QGS. CDR3 length equals 16 residues. CDR3 coding DNA: TGTGCTCTTGGGGAATTAGCCCAGCCGGATATCGCTAGACTCATCTTT. Protein product: CALGELAQPDIARLIF.

This rearrangement joins TRDV1 to TRDJ1; TRDD3 agrees at 12 bases. V dropped 3 bases and J dropped 1; count of bases not matched to a gene: 27. The CDR3 is made up of 24 amino acids. Per the germline V gene, CDR1 is TSWWSYY and CDR2 is QGS. For the CDR3, the DNA is TGTGCTCTTGGGGACTTCCTTCAACCCTTCATGTACTGGGGGATACAAGGGTGCACCGATAAACTCATCTTT. Amino acid sequence: CALGDFLQPFMYWGIQGCTDKLIF.

The chain uses TRDV1 and TRDJ1, with a weak D call TRDD3 (5 bases). The CDR3 is made up of 23 amino acids. Trimming took 4 bases from V and 3 from J, leaving 39 bases between them. The germline V gene encodes CDR1 TSWWSYY and CDR2 QGS. Written as DNA, the CDR3 is TGTGCTCTTGGGGGAAACCCTCCGGGACCACGCCCACCCCTTAACGTATACGCCGATAAACTCATCTTT. Amino acids: CALGGNPPGPRPPLNVYADKLIF.

This clone has a single count. This could be a read error, since a much larger clone is one nucleotide away. The called J gene is TRDJ1, whereas the V gene has no call; the D call TRDD3 from the table was never checked on the DNA. This CDR3 region has 16 residues. In DNA, the CDR3 is TGTGCCTGTTGGCCCCTGGGGGAGGTATACACCGATAAACTCATCTTT. Its translation is CACWPLGEVYTDKLIF.

This clone was seen a few times. J is TRDJ1 and V is TRDV2; the match to TRDD3 covers 9 bases. Per the germline V gene, CDR1 is GEAIGNYY and CDR2 is EKD. The CDR3 extends over 16 amino acids. The V gene end was trimmed by 3 bases and the J gene end by 3 bases; junction bases not matched to a gene: 10. In DNA form, the CDR3 reads TGTGCCTGTGACGCGCGGGGATACGGGTCGTCCGATAAACTCATCTTT. Translating it yields CACDARGYGSSDKLIF.

This clone was counted a few times. The chain recombines TRDV1 with TRDJ1; TRDD3 aligns across 9 bases. Germline V gene sequence: CDR1 TSWWSYY, CDR2 QGS. V shed 0 bases and J 0 bases; nucleotides not matched to a gene: 26. The CDR3 runs to 24 residues. The CDR3 bases are TGTGCTCTTGGGGAACTATCTGTACTCTGGATACTGGGGGACACCCTCAAGTACACCGATAAACTCATCTTT. Protein: CALGELSVLWILGDTLKYTDKLIF.

The V call is TRDV1, the J call TRDJ1, with D tentatively TRDD3 (6 bases). The CDR3 spans 21 residues. The V end was cut by 0 bases, the J end by 2 bases, with 28 bases between. Germline V gene lookup returns CDR1 TSWWSYY and CDR2 QGS. DNA of the CDR3: TGTGCTCTTGGGGAACTGCCCCAACTACACCCTCTGGGGACGTTTACCGATAAACTCATCTTT. Translation gives CALGELPQLHPLGTFTDKLIF.

This clone appeared a few times. The rearrangement links TRDV1 to TRDJ1; TRDD3 agrees at 11 bases. This CDR3 spans 24 amino acids. Germline V gene lookup returns CDR1 TSWWSYY and CDR2 QGS. V shed 3 bases, J shed 0 bases, and the junction held 27 bases outside the gene matches. CDR3 region: CALGDAAPRGSWGIRLGYTDKLIF. In DNA, the CDR3 is TGTGCTCTTGGGGATGCCGCCCCCCGCGGCTCTTGGGGGATACGCTTGGGGTACACCGATAAACTCATCTTT.

V and J are TRDV1 and TRDJ1, with D possibly being TRDD2 (9 bases). Trimming removed 3 bases from V and 0 bases from J, with 38 bases in between. The CDR3 runs to 24 residues. The germline CDR1 and CDR2 sequences are TSWWSYY and QGS. The CDR3 sequence is CALGDPGPSYAVGGFRRYTDKLIF. The CDR3 nucleotides are TGTGCTCTTGGGGATCCTGGGCCTTCCTACGCTGTTGGGGGATTTCGAAGGTACACCGATAAACTCATCTTT.